The clone carrying this TCR beta chain was detected many times. These data come from a study of human T cells and chemical hapten exposure. Study information: Among samples, TCR yields varied mainly because of small differences in pooled library volume.

Individual cDNA molecules (in the library) carried attached unique molecular identifiers. Original processing notes: A per-sample median of about 94,000 TCRs was observed, with counts ranging from about 20,000 to 690,600. TCRdb re-called the RACE reads with MiXCR, one entry per CDR3 protein. These V and J calls derive from TCRdb rather than the authors' analysis. This table has approximately 80,000 distinct CDR3 sequences, under 11% appearing once. Time point meaning: patch test 2, 6 weeks after DPC sensitization. Specified treatment: therapeutic diphenylcyclopropenone sensitization with weekly scalp DPC. The V end was cut by 5 bases, the J end by 1 base, with 11 bases between. The germline gives CDR1 MNHNY, CDR2 SVGAGI (reference sequence). The CDR3 length is 14 residues.

This specimen was whole blood, taken in connection with sensitization to the hapten diphenylcyclopropenone (DPC). This rearrangement joins TRBV6-6 to TRBJ1-1; possibly TRBD1 for D (5 bases). This receptor was obtained from a woman in her forties or fifties with alopecia areata. Some clones in this sample may be carry-over from other donors' samples. CDR3 loop: CASSPNTGNTEAFF. DNA for the CDR3: TGTGCCAGCAGTCCAAATACAGGGAACACTGAAGCTTTCTTT.